A few counts support the clone carrying this TCR beta chain. The sample comes from a study of blood T cells in healthy people across ages. A second PCR, run for about 6 to 11 cycles, used a sample-barcoded 5' primer plus a J-beta primer mix. TCRdb recomputed calls from the 5' RACE reads with MiXCR, one row per CDR3 protein. The table has 850,000 to 1,100,000 distinct CDR3 sequences, more than 30% seen once. This CDR3 comprises 13 residues. V was cut by 11 bases and J by 0 bases, with 12 bases left in between. Germline CDR1 is MGHDK and CDR2 is SYGVNS. The source of this sequence is a man between 18 and 35 years old in good health. The gene calls are TRBV25-1 and TRBJ2-3; tentative D call: TRBD2 (6 bases). Sequencing was done on a sample of blood. The CDR3 DNA sequence: TGTGCCGCGGGGCAGGAAAGCACAGATACGCAGTATTTT. It translates to CAAGQESTDTQYF.